This paragraph reports one T cell receptor (beta chain). This clonotype was recorded a few times. Its specific antigen is unknown. No base quality values were provided; no much bigger clone lies one nucleotide off. Interpreted using the paper, the treatment or condition label stands for: allogeneic hematopoietic cell transplantation with graft depleted of TCRalphabeta T cells and CD19 B cells. Transplant recipients were children who received TCRalphabeta/CD19-depleted allogeneic hematopoietic cell grafts. Libraries were built with PCR. TCRdb shows the sequencer as Illumina HiSeq 2500. TCR libraries were prepared with molecular barcoding, using unique molecular identifiers to normalize TCRbeta repertoire quantification. In-frame beta chains were kept once TCRdb had trimmed the public reads at Q25 with fastp and called clones with MiXCR. For every CDR3 protein sequence, its rows merge into one entry that carries the most common genes and DNA. The sample table records fewer than 700,000 distinct CDR3 sequences; roughly 13% of these occur just once. The biggest ten clones account for over 2% of the sample.

This specimen comes from a study of T-cell reconstitution after alpha-beta-depleted transplantation in children listed by TCRdb under 2016. Turning to the overall study: T-cell immune reconstitution after TCRalphabeta/CD19-depleted allogeneic hematopoietic cell transplantation in children was quantitatively tracked in the study by means of TCR repertoire profiling.

The research as a whole found: About two months after transplant, the apparently early recovery of alphabetaT-cell counts reportedly depended on just several hundred clones that had expanded rapidly and came from non-depleted graft cells. In some patients, high TCRbeta diversity at day 60 was attributed to recipient T cells and intrathymic progenitors that had survived conditioning. The frequencies of hyperexpanded clones fell over the following months, and after one year, T-cell counts and TCRbeta diversity were mostly attributed to newly produced T cells.

The CDR3, cysteine through phenylalanine, is 16 amino acids long. Solely the CDR3 DNA is kept, with 48 bases framed from the first base. At the junction V is shortened by 3 bases and J by 1 base; bases outside the gene matches: 9. From the germline V gene (reference sequence), CDR1 is DFQATT and CDR2 is SNEGSKA. Sequencing used PBMCs, mostly from graft donor cells, obtained 360 days after TCRalphabeta/CD19-depleted stem cell transplant. The chain is assembled from TRBV20-1 and TRBJ2-7, with TRBD2 matching 10 junction bases. The source is a male patient aged 5 to 17 who had a stem cell transplant for acute myeloid leukemia, so the T cells may come from the graft donor. The nucleotides read TGCAGTGCTAGTAGGCTAGCGGGAGTTCCTTCCTACGAGCAGTACTTC. Its protein is CSASRLAGVPSYEQYF.